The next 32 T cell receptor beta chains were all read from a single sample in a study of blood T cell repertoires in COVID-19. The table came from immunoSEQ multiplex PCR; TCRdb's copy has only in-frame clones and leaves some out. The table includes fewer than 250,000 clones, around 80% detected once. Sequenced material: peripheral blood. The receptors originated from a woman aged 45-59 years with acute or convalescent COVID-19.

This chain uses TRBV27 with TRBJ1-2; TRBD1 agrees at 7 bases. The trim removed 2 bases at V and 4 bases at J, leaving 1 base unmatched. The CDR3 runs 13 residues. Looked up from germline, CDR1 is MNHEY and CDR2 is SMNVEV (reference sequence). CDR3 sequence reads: CASSLKGAYGYTF. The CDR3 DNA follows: TGTGCCAGCAGTTTAAAGGGGGCCTATGGCTACACCTTC.

The CDR3: CASSIGLAGGPFGLRGYNEQFF. CDR3 nucleotide sequence: TGTGCCAGTAGTATAGGGCTAGCGGGAGGGCCATTTGGCTTGCGTGGGTACAATGAGCAGTTCTTC. V and J are TRBV19 and TRBJ2-1; 12 bases fit TRBD2. V lost 1 base, J lost 4 bases, and 20 bases stayed unmatched. The CDR3 is 22 amino acids. Germline V gene lookup returns CDR1 LNHDA and CDR2 SQIVND (reference sequence).

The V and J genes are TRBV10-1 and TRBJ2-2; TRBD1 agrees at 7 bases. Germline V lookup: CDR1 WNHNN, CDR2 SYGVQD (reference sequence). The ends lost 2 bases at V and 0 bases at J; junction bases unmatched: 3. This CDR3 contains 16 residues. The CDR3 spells CASSERGGANTGELFF. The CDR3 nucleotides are TGCGCCAGCAGTGAGAGAGGGGGCGCGAACACCGGGGAGCTGTTTTTT.

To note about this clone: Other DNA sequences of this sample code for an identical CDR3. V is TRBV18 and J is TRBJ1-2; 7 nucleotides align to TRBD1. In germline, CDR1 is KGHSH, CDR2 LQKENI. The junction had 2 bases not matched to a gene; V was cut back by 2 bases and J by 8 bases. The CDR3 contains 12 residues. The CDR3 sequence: CASSPDREGYTF. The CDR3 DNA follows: TGTGCCAGCTCACCAGACAGGGAAGGCTACACCTTC.

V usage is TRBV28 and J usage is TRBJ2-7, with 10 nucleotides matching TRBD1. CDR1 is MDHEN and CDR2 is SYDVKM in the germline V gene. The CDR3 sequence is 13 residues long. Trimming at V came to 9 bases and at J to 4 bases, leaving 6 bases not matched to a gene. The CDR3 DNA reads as TGTGCCAGTAAAGACAGGGGGCGGTACGAGCAGTACTTC. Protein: CASKDRGRYEQYF.

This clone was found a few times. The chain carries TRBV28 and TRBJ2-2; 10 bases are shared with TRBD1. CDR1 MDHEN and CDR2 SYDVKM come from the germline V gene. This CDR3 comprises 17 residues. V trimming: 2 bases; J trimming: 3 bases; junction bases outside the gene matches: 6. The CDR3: CASSLTIGTGDTGELFF. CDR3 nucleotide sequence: TGTGCCAGCAGTTTAACTATCGGGACAGGGGACACCGGGGAGCTGTTTTTT.

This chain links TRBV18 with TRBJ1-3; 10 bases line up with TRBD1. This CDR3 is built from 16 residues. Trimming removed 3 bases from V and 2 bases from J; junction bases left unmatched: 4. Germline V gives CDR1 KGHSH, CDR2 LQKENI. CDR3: CASSPGQGKAGNTIYF. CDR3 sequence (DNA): TGTGCCAGCTCACCGGGACAGGGGAAGGCTGGAAACACCATATATTTT.

Here the CDR3 DNA reads TGTGCCAGCAGCCAAGATCTTGGCCAGCCCCAGCATTTT. Translation gives CASSQDLGQPQHF. The chain joins TRBV3-1 (or the pseudogene TRBV3-2) to TRBJ1-5; no definite D call. The CDR3 runs to 13 residues. Germline V gene data show CDR1 as LGHDT and CDR2 as YNNKEL (reference sequence). The V gene lost 0 bases and the J gene lost 7 bases, with 7 bases spanning the gap.

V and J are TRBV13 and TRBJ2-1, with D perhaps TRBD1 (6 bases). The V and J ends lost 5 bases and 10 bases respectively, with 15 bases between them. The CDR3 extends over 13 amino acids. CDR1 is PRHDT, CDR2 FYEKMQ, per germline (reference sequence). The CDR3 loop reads CASSPRRGNEQFF. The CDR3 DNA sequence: TGTGCCAGCAGCCCCCGAAGGGGGAACGAGCAGTTCTTC.

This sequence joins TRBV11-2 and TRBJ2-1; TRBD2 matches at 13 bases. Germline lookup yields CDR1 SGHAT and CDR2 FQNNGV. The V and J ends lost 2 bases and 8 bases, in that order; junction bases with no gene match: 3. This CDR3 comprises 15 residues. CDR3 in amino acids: CASSLWTSGGYEQFF. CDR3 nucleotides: TGTGCCAGCAGCTTATGGACTAGCGGGGGTTATGAGCAGTTCTTC.

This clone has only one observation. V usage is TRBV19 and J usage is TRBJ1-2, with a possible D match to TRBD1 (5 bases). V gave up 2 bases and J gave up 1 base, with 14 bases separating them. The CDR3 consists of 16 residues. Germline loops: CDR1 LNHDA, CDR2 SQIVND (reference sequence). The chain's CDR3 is CASSIQGGIINYGYTF. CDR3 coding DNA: TGTGCCAGTAGTATACAGGGAGGCATAATTAACTATGGCTACACCTTC.

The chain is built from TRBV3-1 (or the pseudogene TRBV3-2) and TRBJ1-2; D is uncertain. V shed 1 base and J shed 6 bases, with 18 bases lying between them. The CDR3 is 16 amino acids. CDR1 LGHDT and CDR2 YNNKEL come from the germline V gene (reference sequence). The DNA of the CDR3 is TGTGCCAGCAGCCAAGGTATTACCCGGGAAAGGGATGGCTACACCTTC. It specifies CASSQGITRERDGYTF.

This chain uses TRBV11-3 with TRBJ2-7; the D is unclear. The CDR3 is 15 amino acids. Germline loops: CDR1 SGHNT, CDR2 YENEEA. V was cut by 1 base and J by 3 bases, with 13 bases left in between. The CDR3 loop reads CASSLGSTYDYEQYF. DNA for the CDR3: TGTGCCAGCAGCTTAGGAAGCACCTATGACTACGAGCAGTACTTC.

The CDR3 protein is CAISERGGGETQYF. In DNA, the CDR3 is TGTGCCATCTCTGAACGGGGGGGCGGAGAGACCCAGTACTTC. This chain links TRBV10-3 with TRBJ2-5, with 8 positions matching TRBD2. V was pared by 8 bases and J by 4 bases, with 9 bases of the junction left unmatched. The germline CDR1 and CDR2 sequences are ENHRY and SYGVKD. The CDR3 has 14 amino acids.

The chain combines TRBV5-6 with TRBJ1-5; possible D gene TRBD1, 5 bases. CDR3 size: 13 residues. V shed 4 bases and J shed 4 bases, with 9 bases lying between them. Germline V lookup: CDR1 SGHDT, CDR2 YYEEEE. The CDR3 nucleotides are TGTGCCAGCAGCGACAGAGCAAATCAGCCCCAGCATTTT. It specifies CASSDRANQPQHF. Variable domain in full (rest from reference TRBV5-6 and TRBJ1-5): DAGVTQSPTHLIKTRGQQVTLRCSPKSGHDTVSWYQQALGQGPQFIFQYYEEEERQRGNFPDRFSGHQFPNYSSELNVNALLLGDSALYLCASSDRANQPQHFGDGTRLSIL.

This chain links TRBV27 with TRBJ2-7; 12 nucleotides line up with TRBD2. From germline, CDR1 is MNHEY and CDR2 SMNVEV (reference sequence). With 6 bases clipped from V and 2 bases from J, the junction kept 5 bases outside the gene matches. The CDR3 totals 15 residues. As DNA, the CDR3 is TGTGCCAGCAGCTCAAGACTAGCGGGAGCCTACGAGCAGTACTTC. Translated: CASSSRLAGAYEQYF.

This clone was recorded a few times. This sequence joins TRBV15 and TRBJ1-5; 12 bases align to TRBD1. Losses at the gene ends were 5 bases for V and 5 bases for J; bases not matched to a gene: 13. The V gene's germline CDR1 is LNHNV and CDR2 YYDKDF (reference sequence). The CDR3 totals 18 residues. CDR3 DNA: TGTGCCACCAGCCTCCACCGGGACAGGGGGCGCGGGCATCAGCCCCAGCATTTT. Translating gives CATSLHRDRGRGHQPQHF.

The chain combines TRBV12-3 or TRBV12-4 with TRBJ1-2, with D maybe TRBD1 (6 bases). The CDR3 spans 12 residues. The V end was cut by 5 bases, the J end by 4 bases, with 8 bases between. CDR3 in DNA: TGTGCCAGCAGTAGGGGGGGCTATGGCTACACCTTC. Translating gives CASSRGGYGYTF.

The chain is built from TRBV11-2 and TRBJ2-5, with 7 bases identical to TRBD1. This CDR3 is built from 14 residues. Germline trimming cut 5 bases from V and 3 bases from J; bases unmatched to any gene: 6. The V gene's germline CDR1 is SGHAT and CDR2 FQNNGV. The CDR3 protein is CASSPGTDKETQYF. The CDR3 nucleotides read TGTGCCAGCAGCCCCGGGACAGACAAAGAGACCCAGTACTTC.

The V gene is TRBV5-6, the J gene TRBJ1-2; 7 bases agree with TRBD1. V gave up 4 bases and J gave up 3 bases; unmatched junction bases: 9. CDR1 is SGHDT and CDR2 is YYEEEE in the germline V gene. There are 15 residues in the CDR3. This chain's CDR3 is CASSPQTGIYYGYTF. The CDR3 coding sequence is TGTGCCAGCAGCCCCCAGACAGGGATCTACTATGGCTACACCTTC.

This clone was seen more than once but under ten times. The CDR3 protein is CASIPTRGYGELFF. The CDR3 coding sequence is TGTGCCAGTATCCCAACGAGAGGGTACGGGGAGCTGTTTTTT. This sequence joins TRBV19 and TRBJ2-2; D possibly corresponds to TRBD2 (5 bases). Trimming removed 7 bases from V and 7 bases from J, with 16 bases in between. Germline CDR1 LNHDA, CDR2 SQIVND (reference sequence). The CDR3 consists of 14 residues.

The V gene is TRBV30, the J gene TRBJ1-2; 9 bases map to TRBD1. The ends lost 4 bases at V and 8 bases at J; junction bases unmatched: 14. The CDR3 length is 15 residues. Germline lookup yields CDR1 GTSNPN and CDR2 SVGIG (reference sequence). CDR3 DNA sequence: TGTGCCTGGATCATTAAGGGACAGGGTTTCAGCGGCTACACCTTC. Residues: CAWIIKGQGFSGYTF.

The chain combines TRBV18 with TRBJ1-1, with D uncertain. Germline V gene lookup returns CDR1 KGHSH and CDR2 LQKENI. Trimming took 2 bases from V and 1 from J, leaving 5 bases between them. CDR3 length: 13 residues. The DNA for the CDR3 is TGTGCCAGCTCACCATCACAGAACACTGAAGCTTTCTTT. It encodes CASSPSQNTEAFF.

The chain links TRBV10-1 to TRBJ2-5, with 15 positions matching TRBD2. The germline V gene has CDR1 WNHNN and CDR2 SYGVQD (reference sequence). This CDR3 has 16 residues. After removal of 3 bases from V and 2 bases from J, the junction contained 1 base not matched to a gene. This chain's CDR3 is CASSDGLAGGQETQYF. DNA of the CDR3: TGCGCCAGCAGTGATGGACTAGCGGGGGGGCAAGAGACCCAGTACTTC.

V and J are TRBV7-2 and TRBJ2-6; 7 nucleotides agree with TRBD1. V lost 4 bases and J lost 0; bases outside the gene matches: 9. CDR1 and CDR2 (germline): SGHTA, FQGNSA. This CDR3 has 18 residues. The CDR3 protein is CASSSRQGSHSGANVLTF. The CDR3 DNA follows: TGTGCCAGCAGCTCCAGACAGGGTAGCCACTCTGGGGCCAACGTCCTGACTTTC.

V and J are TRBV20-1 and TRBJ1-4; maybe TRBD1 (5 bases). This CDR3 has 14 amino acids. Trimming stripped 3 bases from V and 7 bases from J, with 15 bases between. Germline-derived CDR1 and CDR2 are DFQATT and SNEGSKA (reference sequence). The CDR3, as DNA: TGCAGTGCTAGTCTCAGGGACGGGAGTGAAAAACTGTTTTTT. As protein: CSASLRDGSEKLFF.

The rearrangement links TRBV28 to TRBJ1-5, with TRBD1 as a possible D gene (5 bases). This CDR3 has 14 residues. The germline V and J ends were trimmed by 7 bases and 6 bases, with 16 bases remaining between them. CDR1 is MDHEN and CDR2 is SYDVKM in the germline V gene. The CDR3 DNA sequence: TGTGCCAGCACCCCAATGGGGGGAGGTCAGCCCCAGCATTTT. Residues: CASTPMGGGQPQHF.

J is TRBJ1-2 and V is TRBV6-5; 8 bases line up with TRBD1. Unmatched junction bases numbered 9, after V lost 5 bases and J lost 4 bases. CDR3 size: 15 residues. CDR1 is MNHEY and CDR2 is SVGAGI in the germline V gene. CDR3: CASSRQGSRGYGYTF. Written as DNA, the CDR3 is TGTGCCAGCAGTCGACAGGGGAGTAGGGGCTATGGCTACACCTTC.

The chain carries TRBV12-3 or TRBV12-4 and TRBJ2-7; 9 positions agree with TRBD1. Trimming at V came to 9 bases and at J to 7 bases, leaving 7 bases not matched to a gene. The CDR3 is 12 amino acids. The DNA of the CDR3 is TGTGCCAGTAACAGGGGGCAGGGGGAGCAGTACTTC. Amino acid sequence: CASNRGQGEQYF.

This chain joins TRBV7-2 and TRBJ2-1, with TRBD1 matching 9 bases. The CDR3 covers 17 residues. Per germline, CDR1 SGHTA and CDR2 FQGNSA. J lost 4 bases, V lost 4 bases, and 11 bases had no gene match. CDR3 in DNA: TGTGCCAGCAGCTCAGCCCGAGGGACAGGGCTTTACAATGAGCAGTTCTTC. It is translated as CASSSARGTGLYNEQFF. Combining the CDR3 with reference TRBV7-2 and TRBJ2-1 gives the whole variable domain GAGVSQSPSNKVTEKGKDVELRCDPISGHTALYWYRQSLGQGLEFLIYFQGNSAPDKSGLPSDRFSAERTGGSVSTLTIQRTQQEDSAVYLCASSSARGTGLYNEQFFGPGTRLTVL.

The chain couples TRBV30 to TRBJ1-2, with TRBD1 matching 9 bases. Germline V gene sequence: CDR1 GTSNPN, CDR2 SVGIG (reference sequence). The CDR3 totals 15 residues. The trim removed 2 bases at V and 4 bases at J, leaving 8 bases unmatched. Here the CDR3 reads CAWSPGTGIFYGYTF. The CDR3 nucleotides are TGTGCCTGGAGTCCCGGGACAGGGATTTTCTATGGCTACACCTTC.

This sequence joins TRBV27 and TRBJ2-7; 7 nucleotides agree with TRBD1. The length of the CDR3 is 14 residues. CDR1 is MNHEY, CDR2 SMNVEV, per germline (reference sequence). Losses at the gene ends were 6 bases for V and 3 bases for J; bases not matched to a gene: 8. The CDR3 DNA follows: TGTGCCAGCAGAAAGACAGGGAAAAACTACGAGCAGTACTTC. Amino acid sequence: CASRKTGKNYEQYF.